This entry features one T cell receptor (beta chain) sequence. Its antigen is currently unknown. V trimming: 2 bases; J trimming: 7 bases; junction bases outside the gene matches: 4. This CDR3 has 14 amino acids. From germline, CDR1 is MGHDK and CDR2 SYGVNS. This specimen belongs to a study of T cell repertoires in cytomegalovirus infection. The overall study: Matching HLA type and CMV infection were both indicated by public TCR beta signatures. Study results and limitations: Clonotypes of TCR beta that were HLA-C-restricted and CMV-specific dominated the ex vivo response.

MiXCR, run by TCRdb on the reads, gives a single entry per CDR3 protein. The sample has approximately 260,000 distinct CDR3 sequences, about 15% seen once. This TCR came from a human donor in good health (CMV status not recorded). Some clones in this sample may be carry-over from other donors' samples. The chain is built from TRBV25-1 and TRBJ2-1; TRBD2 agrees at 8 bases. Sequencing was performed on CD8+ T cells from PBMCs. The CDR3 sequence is CASSEAGGRNEQFF. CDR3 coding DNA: TGTGCCAGCAGTGAAGCGGGAGGCCGGAATGAGCAGTTCTTC.